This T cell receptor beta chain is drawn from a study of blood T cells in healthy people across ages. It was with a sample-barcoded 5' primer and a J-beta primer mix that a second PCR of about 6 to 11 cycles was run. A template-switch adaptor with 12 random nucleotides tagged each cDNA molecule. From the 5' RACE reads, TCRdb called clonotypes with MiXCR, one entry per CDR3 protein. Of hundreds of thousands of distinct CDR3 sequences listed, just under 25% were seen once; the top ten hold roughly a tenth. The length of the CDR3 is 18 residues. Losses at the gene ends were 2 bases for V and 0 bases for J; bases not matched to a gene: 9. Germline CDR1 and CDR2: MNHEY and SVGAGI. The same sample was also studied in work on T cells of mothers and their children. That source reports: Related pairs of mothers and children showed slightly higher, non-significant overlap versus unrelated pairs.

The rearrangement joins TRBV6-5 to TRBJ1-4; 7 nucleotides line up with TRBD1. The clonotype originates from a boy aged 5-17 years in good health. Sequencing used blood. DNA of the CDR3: TGTGCCAGCAGTTACGGGGGGACAGAAGTTGCAACTAATGAAAAACTGTTTTTT. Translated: CASSYGGTEVATNEKLFF.